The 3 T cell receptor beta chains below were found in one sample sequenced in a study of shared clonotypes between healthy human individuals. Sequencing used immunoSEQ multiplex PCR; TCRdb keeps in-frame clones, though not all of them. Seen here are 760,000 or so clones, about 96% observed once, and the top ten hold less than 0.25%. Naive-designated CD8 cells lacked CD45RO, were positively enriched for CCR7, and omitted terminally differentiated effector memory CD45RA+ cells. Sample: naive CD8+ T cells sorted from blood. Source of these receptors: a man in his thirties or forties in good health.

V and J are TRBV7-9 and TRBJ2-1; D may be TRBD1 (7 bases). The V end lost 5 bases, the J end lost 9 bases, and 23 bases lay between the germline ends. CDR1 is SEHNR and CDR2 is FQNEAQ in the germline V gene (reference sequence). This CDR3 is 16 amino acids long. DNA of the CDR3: TGTGCCAGCAGCCTCCGCAGTCCAGGGGGGTGGCGTGAGCAGTTCTTC. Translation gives CASSLRSPGGWREQFF.

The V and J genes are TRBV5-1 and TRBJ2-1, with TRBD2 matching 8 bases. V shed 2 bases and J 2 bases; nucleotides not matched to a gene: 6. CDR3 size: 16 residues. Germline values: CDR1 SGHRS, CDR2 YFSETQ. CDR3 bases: TGCGCCAGCAGCTTACGGGCGGGAGGACCCTACAATGAGCAGTTCTTC. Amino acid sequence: CASSLRAGGPYNEQFF.

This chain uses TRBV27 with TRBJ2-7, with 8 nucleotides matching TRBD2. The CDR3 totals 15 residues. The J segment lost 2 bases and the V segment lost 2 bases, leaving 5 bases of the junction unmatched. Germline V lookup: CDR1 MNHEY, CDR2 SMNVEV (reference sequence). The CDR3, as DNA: TGTGCCAGCAGTTTAAGGGGAGCGGGAGCCTACGAGCAGTACTTC. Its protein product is CASSLRGAGAYEQYF.